The source of this TCR beta chain is a study of T cell changes during pregnancy in multiple sclerosis. CDR1 and CDR2 from the germline V gene are MNHEY and SVGAGI. With V trimmed by 2 bases and J by 4 bases, 4 bases remained unmatched. This CDR3 comprises 15 residues. TCRdb keeps only in-frame clones here, not all; method: immunoSEQ multiplex PCR. The data contain roughly 32,000 clones, roughly 91% of them singletons. The genes are TRBV6-5 and TRBJ1-1, with 10 positions matching TRBD1. The sequence derives from a female donor in good health, enrolled as a control in a pregnancy study. This sample comprised CD8+ T cells from peripheral blood mononuclear cells, obtained in the second trimester of pregnancy. This CDR3 reads CASSYQDRGFTEAFF. The CDR3 DNA reads TGTGCCAGCAGTTACCAGGACAGGGGGTTCACTGAAGCTTTCTTT.